This T cell receptor (beta chain) originates from a study of T cells in Graves' hyperthyroidism and ophthalmopathy. The CDR3 sequence is 14 residues long. Between the trimmed V and J ends, which lost 4 bases and 0 bases, there was a span of 6 bases. Germline V gene lookup returns CDR1 LGHNA and CDR2 YNFKEQ. This clonotype was found many times. Its antigen remains unknown. Amplified TCR beta CDR3 regions came from RNA transcripts. With the HTBI primer set, the TCR CDR3 went through a first round of RT-PCR. One entry per CDR3 protein results from TCRdb running MiXCR on the multiplex PCR reads. The repertoire includes about 300,000 distinct CDR3 sequences, 10% to 15% of them detected once, and almost 8% sits in the top ten. On the basis of clinical symptoms, serum thyroxine and TRAb, thyroid ultrasound and orbital computed tomography, diagnoses were made. Study-level results: Most thyroid clonotypes with frequency above 0.001 were detected in blood.

The clonotype originates from a woman aged 25 to 45 with Graves' hyperthyroidism that later progressed to Graves' ophthalmopathy. The chain combines TRBV4-2 with TRBJ1-4; tentatively, D is TRBD1 (6 bases). Sample: blood. DNA for the CDR3: TGTGCCAGCAGCCGGGACACAACTAATGAAAAACTGTTTTTT. Protein sequence: CASSRDTTNEKLFF.